This T cell receptor (beta chain) was documented in a study of T cell changes during pregnancy in multiple sclerosis. V was pared by 3 bases and J by 4 bases, with 9 bases between. The V gene's germline CDR1 is SGHRS and CDR2 YFSETQ. The CDR3 runs 13 residues. The data were produced by immunoSEQ multiplex PCR, yet TCRdb's version contains in-frame clones alone and is incomplete. The table records about 87,000 clones, just under 95% of them present only once. The chain combines TRBV5-1 with TRBJ2-3; D is undetermined. This material consisted of peripheral blood, taken in the third trimester of pregnancy. The receptor was derived from a female donor in good health, enrolled as a control in a pregnancy study. In DNA form, the CDR3 reads TGCGCCAGCAGCTGGCTCGCCGCAGATACGCAGTATTTT. Translating gives CASSWLAADTQYF.